This T cell receptor beta chain was observed in a study of T cell clones after liver transplantation. In the study overall: A pre-transplant mixed lymphocyte reaction with TCRbeta sequencing defined graft-donor-reactive clones followed in post-transplant blood. Tolerant meant at least one year fully off immunosuppression without liver enzymes above twice normal.

The method was immunoSEQ multiplex PCR; TCRdb's version includes in-frame clones alone and lacks a portion of them. The data contain some 61,000 clones, around 70% of them singletons. Overall study findings and caveats: Graft donor-reactive T cells may have migrated into the graft rather than being deleted. A significant post-transplant drop in circulating graft-donor-reactive CD4 TCRbeta sequences occurred in most of the 8 subjects.

A note on this clone: As yet, its antigen is unknown.

In germline, CDR1 is SGHRS, CDR2 YFSETQ. The CDR3 totals 13 residues. The V end was cut by 4 bases, the J end by 6 bases, with 8 bases between. The sequencing used CD4+ T cells from blood, collected at the 22-month timepoint. The rearrangement links TRBV5-1 to TRBJ1-6; D is perhaps TRBD1 (6 bases). The clonotype comes from a human patient who received a liver transplant. Some T cells may originate from the graft donor. The CDR3 sequence is CASSPDSNSPLHF. In nucleotides, the CDR3 is TGCGCCAGCAGCCCGGACAGTAATTCACCCCTCCACTTT. Complete variable domain (other parts from reference TRBV5-1 and TRBJ1-6): KAGVTQTPRYLIKTRGQQVTLSCSPISGHRSVSWYQQTPGQGLQFLFEYFSETQRNKGNFPGRFSGRQFSNSRSEMNVSTLELGDSALYLCASSPDSNSPLHFGNGTRLTVT.